This record looks at one TCR beta chain sequence and its context. The antigen this receptor binds is unknown. HCMV serostatus was determined by detecting HCMV-specific IgG in serum with a commercial ELISA kit. Ficoll density gradient centrifugation was used to isolate peripheral blood mononuclear cells from blood. The data were produced on an Illumina HiSeq 2000. The TCR beta cDNA libraries were made using 5'RACE template switching, a step that added both a universal primer site and unique molecular identifiers. Synthesis of cDNA was primed from the TCR beta constant segment and was followed by two consecutive PCR amplification steps. On the authors' methods: MIGEC was used to demultiplex reads and group reads by UMI, and MiTCR was used to assemble and quantify clonotypes. To exclude erroneous sequences, any TCR cDNA sequence not supported by at least two reads was discarded. The tcR package was used for downstream repertoire analysis, and clonotypes were matched between fractions using CDR3 nucleotide sequence together with V segment. Antigen specificity was annotated against VDJdb with VDJmatch, allowing one amino acid substitution in CDR3. Following reprocessing of the reads by TCRdb, the data hold one row per CDR3 protein sequence and no DNA is available. For this entry, the V and J calls and clone size follow TCRdb and not the study's own pipeline. In this sample's table one finds some 110,000 distinct CDR3 sequences. The ten largest account for about 18% of the sample.

The data were obtained in a study of T cells expressing NK-cell markers (dated by TCRdb to about 2020). General notes on the study: TCR beta-chain repertoires were profiled in sorted CD3+CD56+NKG2C+, CD3+CD56+NKG2C- and CD3+CD56-NKG2C+ T-cell subsets from seven or eight donors. Among the eight sequenced donors, only one was HCMV-seronegative, while the other seven were HCMV-seropositive. The eight sequenced donors were randomly selected healthy volunteers, three men and five women. Illumina HiSeq 2000/2500, MiSeq or NextSeq was used to sequence libraries as 2 x 150 bp reads. General findings and caveats noted by the study authors: For 5 or 6 donors, the dominant CD3+CD56+NKG2C+ clonotypes were among the top 10 CD8+ clonotypes and accounted for roughly 1.0-7.5% of CD8+ T cells. Those dominant clonotypes were again the most abundant among CD3+CD56-NKG2C+ cells in a few donors, at about 25-60.1%. Whether the expanded NKG2C-expressing T cell clones were specific for HCMV antigens was left unclear.

CDR1 and CDR2 are drawn from the germline V gene: SNHLY, FYNNEI. From its cysteine to its phenylalanine, the CDR3 spans 18 amino acids. No DNA is listed. Material: blood T cells: a sorted CD56 or NKG2C T cell subset, CD4+ or CD8+ T cells, or bulk PBMC T cells (not recorded which). The chain is made from TRBV2 and TRBJ2-5; with no DNA, the TCRdb D assignment of TRBD2 cannot be verified. This sequence was found in a woman between 18 and 70 years old in good health. The CDR3 region reads CASNRGTSGGALQETQYF.